This TCR beta chain was sequenced for a study of Ad26.COV2.S vaccination and SARS-CoV-2 variants. The assay was immunoSEQ multiplex PCR, and TCRdb's table has in-frame clones only and misses some. The sample comprises fewer than 400,000 clones, around 91% of which are singletons, and around 1.9% rests with the top ten. V dropped 3 bases and J dropped 1; count of bases not matched to a gene: 28. The CDR3 spans 24 residues. Noted treatment: around 19 received Ad26.COV2.S at low or high dose, single or two shots; a few received placebo; per-sample allocation not given. Sampling occurred on day 63 after the first vaccine or placebo injection. Whole-study findings and limits: Measures of TCR breadth and depth may have fallen short of total T cell responses.

As concerns this clone: Antigen specificity is unknown.

This clonotype was sampled from a person aged 18 to 65 who received the Ad26.COV2.S COVID-19 vaccine or a placebo. The sample in question was peripheral blood, obtained in a trial of Ad26.COV2.S vaccine versus placebo. V is TRBV7-1 and J is TRBJ2-3, with TRBD2 matching 10 bases. TRBV7-1 is placed among ORFs of uncertain function. The CDR3 nucleotides read TGTGCCAGCAGCTCTCCCCTCGGGCCCTATTTTCCAGAGCGGGAGGGCCAGGGCACAGATACGCAGTATTTT. This translates into CASSSPLGPYFPEREGQGTDTQYF.